A selection of T cell receptor beta chains follows, all from one sample in a study of blood T cell repertoires in COVID-19. Libraries were prepared by immunoSEQ multiplex PCR; TCRdb keeps only in-frame clonotypes and omits some of them. The repertoire has some 200,000 clones, roughly nine tenths of them found once; the top ten carry roughly 9.7%. The sequenced sample was peripheral blood. These receptors were obtained from a woman aged 60-75 years with COVID-19, enrolled during active disease. CDR3s include the opening cysteine and the closing phenylalanine or tryptophan. A D gene is named only where the DNA matches it firmly.

TRBJ2-7 | TRBV28 | - | TGTGCCAGCAGTTACAGCACCCCCTACGAGCAGTACTTC | CASSYSTPYEQYF
TRBJ2-1 | TRBV10-3 | - | TGTGCCATCAGAACGTCCGGCGGAGCTTACAATGAGCAGTTCTTC | CAIRTSGGAYNEQFF
TRBJ1-6 | TRBV5-1 | - | TGCGCCAGCAGCTTGGACGTACGTAGCTCACCCCTCCACTTT | CASSLDVRSSPLHF
TRBJ2-7 | TRBV9 | TRBD2 | TGTGCCAGCAGCGTAGAGGCGGGAGGGCCTTACTACGAGCAGTACTTC | CASSVEAGGPYYEQYF
TRBJ2-2 | TRBV4-2 | TRBD2 | TGTGCCAGCAGGCAGGGAATTGCGGGAGGGCCCACCGGGGAGCTGTTTTTT | CASRQGIAGGPTGELFF
TRBJ2-3 | TRBV5-6 | - | TGTGCCAGCAGCTTGGTAGGGGGAGTAATAGATACGCAGTATTTT | CASSLVGGVIDTQYF
TRBJ2-5 | TRBV4-3 | - | TGCGCCAGCAGCTCGGGGAAGGAGACCCAGTACTTC | CASSSGKETQYF
TRBJ2-5 | TRBV11-3 | TRBD1 | TGTGCCAGCAGCTTCCGGACAGGGTACAAAGAGACCCAGTACTTC | CASSFRTGYKETQYF
TRBJ1-5 | TRBV28 | - | TGTGCCAGCACAAATAGCAATCAGCCCCAGCATTTT | CASTNSNQPQHF
TRBJ1-5 | TRBV5-1 | - | TGCGCCAGCAGCTTGGCTCCAGGGTCAATCAATCAGCCCCAGCATTTT | CASSLAPGSINQPQHF
TRBJ1-6 | TRBV27 | TRBD1 | TGTGCCAGCAGTCTAAGATTACCGGGACAGGGGTCACCCCTCCACTTT | CASSLRLPGQGSPLHF
TRBJ2-7 | TRBV3-1/TRBV3-2 | - | TGTGCCAGCAGCCTCTATGGGGGGAGCAAGGACGAGCAGTACTTC | CASSLYGGSKDEQYF
TRBJ2-1 | TRBV13 | TRBD2 | TGTGCCAGCAGCCCTCGACGACTAGCGGGATTAGGTGAGCAGTTCTTC | CASSPRRLAGLGEQFF
TRBJ2-1 | TRBV9 | - | TGTGCCAGCAGCGTAGTGGGCAGCACCTACAATGAGCAGTTCTTC | CASSVVGSTYNEQFF
TRBJ1-5 | TRBV28 | TRBD1 | TGTGCCAGCCTCGACAGGGGCGGTCAGCCCCAGCATTTT | CASLDRGGQPQHF
TRBJ1-4 | TRBV19 | - | TGTGCCAGTAGTATGGGCCGGGGGAGAGGTGAAAAACTGTTTTTT | CASSMGRGRGEKLFF